A single sample gave rise to the 15 T cell receptor beta chains below, sequenced in a study of cytomegalovirus exposure and HLA in healthy donors. PCR amplification relied on 60 Vbeta primers (plus 13 Jbeta primers). Only in-frame clones appear in the TCRdb table, and some are missing; sequencing was by immunoSEQ multiplex PCR. The sample comprises some 120,000 clones, roughly four fifths of which are singletons, and 1.5% to 2% rests with the top ten. The sequenced material came from PBMCs. Source of these receptors: a woman between 18 and 29 years old in good health and CMV-seronegative.

The CDR3 DNA reads as TGTGCCTGGAGTAAAACTAGCGGGGTGGGTGATACGCAGTATTTT. Its translation: CAWSKTSGVGDTQYF. This chain joins TRBV30 and TRBJ2-3; TRBD2 agrees at 10 bases. Trimming at V came to 2 bases and at J to 6 bases, leaving 8 bases not matched to a gene. This CDR3 has 15 residues. The germline CDR1 and CDR2 sequences are GTSNPN and SVGIG (reference sequence). The full variable domain, in which reference TRBV30 and TRBJ2-3 provide the parts outside the CDR3, is SQTIHQWPATLVQPVGSPLSLECTVEGTSNPNLYWYRQAAGRGLQLLFYSVGIGQISSEVPQNLSASRPQDRQFILSSKKLLLSDSGFYLCAWSKTSGVGDTQYFGPGTRLTVL.

This clone was detected only once. The chain joins TRBV7-9 to TRBJ1-1; D gene uncertain. Germline-derived CDR1 and CDR2 are SEHNR and FQNEAQ (reference sequence). The CDR3 is 16 amino acids. V gave up 5 bases and J gave up 3 bases, with 19 bases separating them. CDR3: CASSLRRTPGHTEAFF. The DNA for the CDR3 is TGTGCCAGCAGCCTGAGGAGGACGCCTGGGCACACTGAAGCTTTCTTT.

The rearrangement uses TRBV19 and TRBJ1-6, with D possibly being TRBD1 (5 bases). V gave up 5 bases and J gave up 0 bases, with 17 bases separating them. Germline CDR1 is LNHDA and CDR2 is SQIVND (reference sequence). The CDR3 is 18 amino acids. The CDR3 nucleotides are TGTGCCAGTAGTGAGGCACAGGCGGGGAGCTCCTATAATTCACCCCTCCACTTT. Protein product: CASSEAQAGSSYNSPLHF.

The genes are TRBV2 and TRBJ1-5; 7 positions agree with TRBD1. Germline-derived CDR1 and CDR2 are SNHLY and FYNNEI. The length of the CDR3 is 14 residues. With V trimmed by 6 bases and J by 4 bases, 6 bases remained unmatched. CDR3 in DNA: TGTGCCAGCAGACCGGCCAGGGGGAATCAGCCCCAGCATTTT. Amino acids: CASRPARGNQPQHF.

This clone came up once. The chain recombines TRBV5-1 with TRBJ1-1; 8 nucleotides line up with TRBD1. CDR3 length: 16 amino acids. Germline V gene lookup returns CDR1 SGHRS and CDR2 YFSETQ. V was pared by 3 bases and J by 6 bases, with 13 bases of the junction left unmatched. CDR3: CASSYRSGGALAEAFF. The DNA for the CDR3 is TGCGCCAGCAGCTATCGGTCAGGGGGCGCATTGGCTGAAGCTTTCTTT.

This rearrangement joins TRBV7-2 to TRBJ1-6; TRBD1 matches 9 bases. The junction had 6 bases not matched to a gene; V was cut back by 5 bases and J by 1 base. The CDR3 totals 17 residues. Germline V gene lookup returns CDR1 SGHTA and CDR2 FQGNSA. CDR3 region: CASSRTGQGSYNSPLHF. The CDR3 DNA follows: TGTGCCAGCAGCCGCACGGGACAGGGTTCCTATAATTCACCCCTCCACTTT. The full variable domain, with the rest looked up from reference TRBV7-2 and TRBJ1-6, is GAGVSQSPSNKVTEKGKDVELRCDPISGHTALYWYRQSLGQGLEFLIYFQGNSAPDKSGLPSDRFSAERTGGSVSTLTIQRTQQEDSAVYLCASSRTGQGSYNSPLHFGNGTRLTVT.

The chain uses TRBV6-1 and TRBJ1-2; D not resolved. The CDR3 consists of 13 residues. The V and J ends lost 6 bases and 8 bases respectively, with 16 bases between them. CDR1 MNHNS and CDR2 SASEGT come from the germline V gene. The CDR3 reads CASSATREGGYTF. CDR3 sequence (DNA): TGTGCCAGCAGCGCGACACGGGAAGGAGGCTACACCTTC.

The chain is built from TRBV2 and TRBJ2-1; D is unclear. The CDR3 runs 16 residues. The V gene's germline CDR1 is SNHLY and CDR2 FYNNEI. The V gene lost 1 base and the J gene lost 0 bases, with 10 bases spanning the gap. The CDR3: CASSEGLMSSYNEQFF. The CDR3 bases are TGTGCCAGCAGTGAAGGTCTAATGAGCTCCTACAATGAGCAGTTCTTC.

The chain has TRBV4-2 and TRBJ2-1; 11 bases are shared with TRBD2. The CDR3 totals 18 residues. Germline values: CDR1 LGHNA, CDR2 YNFKEQ. Germline trimming cut 0 bases from V and 8 bases from J; bases unmatched to any gene: 12. CDR3 protein: CASSQEDSGGARGDEQFF. The CDR3 nucleotides are TGTGCCAGCAGCCAAGAGGATAGCGGGGGGGCTAGAGGTGATGAGCAGTTCTTC.

The chain joins TRBV5-1 to TRBJ1-1; D is uncertain. The CDR3 covers 15 residues. The germline CDR1 and CDR2 sequences are SGHRS and YFSETQ. Trimming left V 0 bases short and J 3 bases short, with 12 bases between. CDR3 amino acids: CASSLAGPGDTEAFF. DNA of the CDR3: TGCGCCAGCAGCTTGGCCGGACCCGGGGACACTGAAGCTTTCTTT.

The chain uses TRBV2 and TRBJ1-1; TRBD1 agrees at 8 bases. Germline V gives CDR1 SNHLY, CDR2 FYNNEI. The CDR3 totals 13 residues. The V segment lost 8 bases and the J segment 4 bases; nucleotides outside the gene matches: 6. CDR3 DNA: TGTGCCAGCGCCAGACAGGGGATCACTGAAGCTTTCTTT. This encodes CASARQGITEAFF.

V and J are TRBV2 and TRBJ1-5; the match to TRBD1 covers 9 bases. Germline V gene lookup returns CDR1 SNHLY and CDR2 FYNNEI. Trimming at V came to 7 bases and at J to 3 bases, leaving 7 bases not matched to a gene. The CDR3 loop spans 15 amino acids. The CDR3 bases are TGTGCCAGCAAGAACGGACAGGGGAACAATCAGCCCCAGCATTTT. Translating it yields CASKNGQGNNQPQHF.

In this sample, this clone turned up a few times. The genes are TRBV2 and TRBJ2-7; 7 bases are a match to TRBD1. The junction had 11 bases not matched to a gene; V was cut back by 3 bases and J by 12 bases. The CDR3 consists of 13 residues. CDR1 and CDR2 from the germline V gene are SNHLY and FYNNEI. The CDR3 DNA follows: TGTGCCAGCAGTGACTCGGGACAGCAGCGCAGGTACTTC. This sequence encodes CASSDSGQQRRYF.

The V and J genes are TRBV19 and TRBJ2-2; TRBD1 agrees at 8 bases. Germline V CDR1 and CDR2: LNHDA, SQIVND (reference sequence). This CDR3 contains 14 residues. After removal of 9 bases from V and 3 bases from J, the junction contained 6 bases not matched to a gene. The CDR3 spells CASRRGQDTGELFF. The CDR3 DNA reads TGTGCCAGCCGAAGGGGACAGGACACCGGGGAGCTGTTTTTT.

This clone was seen a few times. The V and J genes are TRBV5-1 and TRBJ2-7; D is possibly TRBD2 (6 bases). The length of the CDR3 is 14 residues. CDR1 and CDR2 (germline): SGHRS, YFSETQ. Trimming shortened V by 0 bases and J by 1 base, and 8 bases separated the two germline ends. The CDR3 DNA reads as TGCGCCAGCAGCTTGGATCGGGGGTCCTACGAGCAGTACTTC. As protein: CASSLDRGSYEQYF.